This is a list of T cell receptor beta chains from one sample in a study of immune evolution from preneoplasia to lung adenocarcinoma. Sequencing used immunoSEQ multiplex PCR; TCRdb keeps in-frame clones, though not all of them. The sample holds 4,000 to 5,000 clones, around 74% seen once. Sequenced: FFPE minimally invasive lung adenocarcinoma tissue. The source is a person aged 65 to 85 with lung adenocarcinoma. CDR3s include the opening cysteine and the closing phenylalanine or tryptophan. D genes are given only for firm matches. For some rows the clone size is stated as once, few or many, or as a class when expanded; others skip it.

>.|.|TRBV25-1|TRBJ1-5
CASSVRGGQPQHF
TGTGCCAGCAGTGTCAGGGGCGGCCAGCCCCAGCATTTT
>.|.|TRBV7-3|TRBJ2-3
CASSLGVGEDTQYF
TGTGCCAGCAGCTTAGGGGTAGGGGAGGATACGCAGTATTTT
>.|once|TRBV7-9|TRBJ2-3
CASSYRMNADTQYF
TGTGCCAGCAGCTATCGCATGAATGCAGATACGCAGTATTTT
>TRBD1|.|TRBV5-5|TRBJ2-5
CASYQGARETQYF
TGTGCCAGTTACCAGGGGGCTCGGGAGACCCAGTACTTC
>.|.|TRBV23-1|TRBJ2-1
CASSPAWWYEQFF
TGCGCCAGCAGTCCCGCCTGGTGGTATGAGCAGTTCTTC
>TRBD1|.|TRBV28|TRBJ2-7
CASRRQGFGYEQYF
TGTGCCAGCAGGAGACAGGGGTTTGGCTACGAGCAGTACTTC
>TRBD1|.|TRBV28|TRBJ2-3
CASSRTGGTDTQYF
TGTGCCAGCAGTCGGACAGGGGGCACAGATACGCAGTATTTT
>.|few|TRBV19|TRBJ1-1
CASSLGVTEAFF
TGTGCCAGTAGTTTAGGGGTCACTGAAGCTTTCTTT
>.|.|TRBV4-3|TRBJ2-3
CASSQDQGTDTQYF
TGCGCCAGCAGCCAAGATCAGGGGACAGATACGCAGTATTTT
>.|.|TRBV6-5|TRBJ1-2
CASSYGRNVYGYTF
TGTGCCAGCAGTTACGGCAGAAATGTCTATGGCTACACCTTC
>.|.|TRBV7-2|TRBJ1-6
CASSSIGGLYSPLHF
TGTGCCAGCAGCTCAATAGGGGGGCTGTATTCACCCCTCCACTTT
>.|few|TRBV28|TRBJ1-1
CASKDGVNTEAFF
TGTGCCAGCAAAGACGGAGTGAACACTGAAGCTTTCTTT
>TRBD2|.|TRBV28|TRBJ2-7
CASSSGTSIPYEQYF
TGTGCCAGCAGTTCGGGGACTAGCATCCCCTACGAGCAGTACTTC
>TRBD1|.|TRBV6-6|TRBJ1-2
CASSYSRGRLNYGYTF
TGTGCCAGCAGTTACAGCAGGGGGCGGCTAAACTATGGCTACACCTTC
>.|.|TRBV11-2|TRBJ1-2
CASSSAGSEYGYTF
TGTGCCAGCAGCTCCGCAGGGTCGGAATATGGCTACACCTTC
>.|.|TRBV20-1|TRBJ1-2
CSASTNYGYTF
TGCAGTGCTAGTACCAACTATGGCTACACCTTC
>.|.|TRBV11-2|TRBJ2-2
CASSLFTYTGELFF
TGTGCCAGCAGCTTATTTACCTACACCGGGGAGCTGTTTTTT
>.|.|TRBV7-9|TRBJ2-1
CASSLAMDEQFF
TGTGCCAGCAGCTTAGCCATGGATGAGCAGTTCTTC
>.|.|TRBV27|TRBJ1-1
CASSFAFNTEAFF
TGTGCCAGCAGTTTCGCTTTTAACACTGAAGCTTTCTTT
>.|large|TRBV1|TRBJ1-3
CTSSPFRAHPGNTIYF
TGCACCAGCAGCCCCTTCAGGGCTCATCCTGGAAACACCATATATTTT
>.|.|TRBV19|TRBJ1-4
CASSIIGGYQNEKLFF
TGTGCCAGTAGTATTATTGGGGGCTACCAAAATGAAAAACTGTTTTTT
>.|.|TRBV6-6|TRBJ2-5
CASSYVETQYF
TGTGCCAGCAGTTACGTCGAGACCCAGTACTTC
>.|.|TRBV28|TRBJ1-2
CASSPTRWQEAYGYTF
TGTGCCAGCAGTCCCACCCGCTGGCAGGAAGCCTATGGCTACACCTTC
>.|.|TRBV5-4|TRBJ1-2
CASSSDGGSGGYTF
TGTGCCAGCAGCTCGGACGGGGGATCAGGTGGCTACACCTTC
>.|large|TRBV4-3|TRBJ2-2
CASSQPANTGELFF
TGCGCCAGCAGCCAACCGGCAAACACCGGGGAGCTGTTTTTT
>.|once|TRBV7-2|TRBJ1-5
CASNLGGYSNQPQHF
TGTGCCAGCAACCTCGGAGGGTATAGCAATCAGCCCCAGCATTTT
>.|once|TRBV29-1|TRBJ2-1
CSVEGRRNEQFF
TGCAGCGTTGAGGGTCGTAGGAATGAGCAGTTCTTC
>TRBD2|.|TRBV4-2|TRBJ2-3
CASSQDSGGAGADTQYF
TGTGCCAGCAGCCAAGATTCCGGGGGGGCAGGGGCAGATACGCAGTATTTT
>.|.|TRBV18|TRBJ1-1
CASSPYEQGTEAFF
TGTGCCAGCTCACCATACGAACAGGGCACTGAAGCTTTCTTT